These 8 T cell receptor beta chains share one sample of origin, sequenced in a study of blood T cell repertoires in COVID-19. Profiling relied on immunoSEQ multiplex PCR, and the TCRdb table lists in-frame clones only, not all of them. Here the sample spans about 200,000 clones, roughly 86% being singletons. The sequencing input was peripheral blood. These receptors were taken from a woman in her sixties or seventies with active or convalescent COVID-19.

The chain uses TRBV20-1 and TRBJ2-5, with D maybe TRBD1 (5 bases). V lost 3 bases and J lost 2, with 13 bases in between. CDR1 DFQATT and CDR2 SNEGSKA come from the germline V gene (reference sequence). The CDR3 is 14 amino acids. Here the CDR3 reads CSASLRQGQETQYF. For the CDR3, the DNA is TGCAGTGCTAGTTTGAGGCAGGGTCAAGAGACCCAGTACTTC.

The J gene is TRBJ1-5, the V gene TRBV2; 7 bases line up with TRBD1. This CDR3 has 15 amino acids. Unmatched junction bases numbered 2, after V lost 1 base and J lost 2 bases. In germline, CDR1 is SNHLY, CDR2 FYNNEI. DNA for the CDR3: TGTGCCAGCAGTGAAGAAGGGGGCGGCAATCAGCCCCAGCATTTT. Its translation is CASSEEGGGNQPQHF.

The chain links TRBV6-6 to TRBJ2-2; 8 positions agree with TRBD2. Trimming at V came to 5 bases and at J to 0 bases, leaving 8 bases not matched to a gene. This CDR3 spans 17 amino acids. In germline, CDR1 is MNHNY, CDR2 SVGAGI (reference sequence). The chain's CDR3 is CASSPPGGRANTGELFF. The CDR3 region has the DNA TGTGCCAGCAGTCCCCCGGGAGGGAGAGCGAACACCGGGGAGCTGTTTTTT.

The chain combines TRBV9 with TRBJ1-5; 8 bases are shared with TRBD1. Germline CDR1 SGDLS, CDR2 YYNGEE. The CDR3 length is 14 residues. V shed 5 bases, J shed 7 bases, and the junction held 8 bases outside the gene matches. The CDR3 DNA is TGTGCCAGCAGTGCCGGACAGGGCGGCCAGCCCCAGCATTTT. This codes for CASSAGQGGQPQHF.

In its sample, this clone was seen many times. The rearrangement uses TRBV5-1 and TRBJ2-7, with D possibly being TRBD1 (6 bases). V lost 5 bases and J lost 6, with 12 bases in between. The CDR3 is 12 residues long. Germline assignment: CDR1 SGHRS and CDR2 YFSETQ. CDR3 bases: TGCGCCAGCAGATTCAGGGGTCCCGAGCAGTACTTC. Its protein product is CASRFRGPEQYF.

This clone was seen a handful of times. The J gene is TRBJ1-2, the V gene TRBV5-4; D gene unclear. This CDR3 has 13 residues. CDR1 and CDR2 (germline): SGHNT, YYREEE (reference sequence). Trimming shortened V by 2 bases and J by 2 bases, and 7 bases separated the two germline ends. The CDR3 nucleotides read TGTGCCAGCAGCTTAAGCCCAAACTATGGCTACACCTTC. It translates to CASSLSPNYGYTF. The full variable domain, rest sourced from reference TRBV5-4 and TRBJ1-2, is ETGVTQSPTHLIKTRGQQVTLRCSSQSGHNTVSWYQQALGQGPQFIFQYYREEENGRGNFPPRFSGLQFPNYSSELNVNALELDDSALYLCASSLSPNYGYTFGSGTRLTVV.

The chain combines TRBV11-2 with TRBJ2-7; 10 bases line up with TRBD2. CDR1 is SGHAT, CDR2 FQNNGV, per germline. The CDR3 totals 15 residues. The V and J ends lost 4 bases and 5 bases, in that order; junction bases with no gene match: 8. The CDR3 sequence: CASSSGGLAGDEQYF. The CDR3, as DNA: TGTGCCAGCAGCTCAGGAGGGCTAGCGGGGGACGAGCAGTACTTC.

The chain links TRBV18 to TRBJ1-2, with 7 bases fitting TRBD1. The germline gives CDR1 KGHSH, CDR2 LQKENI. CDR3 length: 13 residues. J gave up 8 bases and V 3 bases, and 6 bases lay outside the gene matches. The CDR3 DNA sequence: TGTGCCAGCTCACCGACAGGGTCGGGGGGCTACACCTTC. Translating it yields CASSPTGSGGYTF. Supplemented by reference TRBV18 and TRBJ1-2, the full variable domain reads NAGVMQNPRHLVRRRGQEARLRCSPMKGHSHVYWYRQLPEEGLKFMVYLQKENIIDESGMPKERFSAEFPKEGPSILRIQQVVRGDSAAYFCASSPTGSGGYTFGSGTRLTVV.